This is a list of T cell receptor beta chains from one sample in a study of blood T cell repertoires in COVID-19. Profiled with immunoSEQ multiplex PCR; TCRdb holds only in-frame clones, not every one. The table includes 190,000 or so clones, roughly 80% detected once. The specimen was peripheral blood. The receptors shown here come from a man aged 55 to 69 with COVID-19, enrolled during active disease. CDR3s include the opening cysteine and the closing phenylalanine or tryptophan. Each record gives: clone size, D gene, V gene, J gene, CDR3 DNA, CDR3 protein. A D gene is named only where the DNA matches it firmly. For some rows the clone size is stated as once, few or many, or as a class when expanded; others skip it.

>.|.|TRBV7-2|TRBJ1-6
TGTGCCAGCAGCCGGCCCGGAGATAATTCACCCCTCCACTTT
CASSRPGDNSPLHF
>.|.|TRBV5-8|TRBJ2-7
TGTGCCAGCAGCCTCCCCGCAGGGTTAACCTACGAGCAGTACTTC
CASSLPAGLTYEQYF
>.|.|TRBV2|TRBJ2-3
TGTGCCAGCAGTCAGGGGTGGGGGAAAGATACGCAGTATTTT
CASSQGWGKDTQYF
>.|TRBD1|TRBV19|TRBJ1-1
TGTGCCAGTAGTCCGACAGGGGCCCATCAAGCTTTCTTT
CASSPTGAHQAFF
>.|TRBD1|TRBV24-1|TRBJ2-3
TGTGCCACCAGTGCGGGGACAGGGAGCACAGATACGCAGTATTTT
CATSAGTGSTDTQYF
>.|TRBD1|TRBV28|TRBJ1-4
TGTGCCTGTACCCAGACAGGGAACACTAATGAAAAACTGTTTTTT
CACTQTGNTNEKLFF
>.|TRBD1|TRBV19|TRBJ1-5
TGTGCCAGTAGTAGACAGGGGTTGGATCAGCCCCAGCATTTT
CASSRQGLDQPQHF
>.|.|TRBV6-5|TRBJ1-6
TGTGCCAGCAGTTACTCCGGGACAAAGAGTACACCCCTCCACTTT
CASSYSGTKSTPLHF
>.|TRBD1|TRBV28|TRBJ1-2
TGTGCCAGCACCACAGGGGGCGCTGGCTATGGCTACACCTTC
CASTTGGAGYGYTF
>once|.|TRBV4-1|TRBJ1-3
TGCGCCAGCAGCCAAGAAGGGGCGCCAGGAAACACCATATATTTT
CASSQEGAPGNTIYF
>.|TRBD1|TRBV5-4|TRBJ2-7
TGTGCCAGCAGCTCTACCGGGACAGGGGGTGAGGAGCAGTACTTC
CASSSTGTGGEEQYF
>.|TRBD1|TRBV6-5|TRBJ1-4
TGTGCCAGCAGCCTGGGACAGGGTAGAGAAAAACTGTTTTTT
CASSLGQGREKLFF
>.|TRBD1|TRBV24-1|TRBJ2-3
TGTGCCACCAGTGGCAGGGGGCAAGGCACAGATACGCAGTATTTT
CATSGRGQGTDTQYF
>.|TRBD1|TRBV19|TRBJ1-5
TGTGCCAGTAGCATGAGGACAGGGGGCCAGCCCCAGCATTTT
CASSMRTGGQPQHF
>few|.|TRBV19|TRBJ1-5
TGTGCCAGTAGTATAGATCGGAACGGCGGTAGTCAGCCCCAGCATTTT
CASSIDRNGGSQPQHF
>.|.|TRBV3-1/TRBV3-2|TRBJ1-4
TGTGCCAGCAGCCACAAATCCGGGGGGGCGCGTGAAAAACTGTTTTTT
CASSHKSGGAREKLFF
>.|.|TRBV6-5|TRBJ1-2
TGTGCCAGCAGTTACTCGGGAAGGGATAGCCCAGGGGGCTACACCTTC
CASSYSGRDSPGGYTF
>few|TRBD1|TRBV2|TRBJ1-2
TGTGCCAGCGGGACAGGGGAACTCTATGGCTACACCTTC
CASGTGELYGYTF
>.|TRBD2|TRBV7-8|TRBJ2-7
TGTGCCAGCAGCTGGCGGGCTAGCGGGGACTACGAGCAGTACTTC
CASSWRASGDYEQYF
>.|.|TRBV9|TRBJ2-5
TGTGCCAGCAGCGCCGGAGGGTTCCAAGAGACCCAGTACTTC
CASSAGGFQETQYF
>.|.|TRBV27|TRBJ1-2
TGTGCCAGCAGTTTCCTGAGACAGAGCTCCTATGGCTACACCTTC
CASSFLRQSSYGYTF
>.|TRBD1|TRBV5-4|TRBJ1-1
TGTGCCAGCAGCTTGGAACAGGGGTTGTCGCTTGAAGCTTTCTTT
CASSLEQGLSLEAFF
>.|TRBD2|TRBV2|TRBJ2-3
TGTGCCAGCAGTTCCTTACTAGCGGGAGTAGGAGATACGCAGTATTTT
CASSSLLAGVGDTQYF
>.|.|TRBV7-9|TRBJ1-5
TGTGCCAGCAGCTTAGAGATGGACAGTCCGAGGCCCCAGCATTTT
CASSLEMDSPRPQHF
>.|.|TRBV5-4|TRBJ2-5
TGTGCCAGCAGGATGAGGGGGGAGGGAGAGACCCAGTACTTC
CASRMRGEGETQYF
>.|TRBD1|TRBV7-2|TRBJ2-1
TGTGCCAGCAGCTTCTGGACAGGGAATGAGCAGTTCTTC
CASSFWTGNEQFF
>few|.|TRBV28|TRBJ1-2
TGTGCCACTTTAGGAAGCGTTAACTATGGCTACACCTTC
CATLGSVNYGYTF
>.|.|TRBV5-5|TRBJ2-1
TGTGCCAGCAGCTTACGGGGACTCCCGATAGTTGATGAGCAGTTCTTC
CASSLRGLPIVDEQFF
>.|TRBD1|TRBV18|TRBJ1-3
TGTGCCAGCTCACCAAACGGACCGGGACAGTACTCTGGAAACACCATATATTTT
CASSPNGPGQYSGNTIYF
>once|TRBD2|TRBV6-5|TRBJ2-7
TGTGCCAGCAGAACTTTAGCGGGAGGGGGAGACGAGCAGTACTTC
CASRTLAGGGDEQYF
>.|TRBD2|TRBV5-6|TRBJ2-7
TGTGCCAGCACCCTGGGGGGTAGGGGACTAACCCCCTACGAGCAGTACTTC
CASTLGGRGLTPYEQYF
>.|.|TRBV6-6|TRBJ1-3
TGTGCCAGCAGTTACACAGGGTCTAGTGGAAACACCATATATTTT
CASSYTGSSGNTIYF
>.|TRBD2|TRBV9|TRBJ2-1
TGTGCCAGCAGCTACCCTAGCGGGATCCCCTACAATGAGCAGTTCTTC
CASSYPSGIPYNEQFF
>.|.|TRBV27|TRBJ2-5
TGTGCCAGCAGTTTCTACAGGGCAGAGACCCAGTACTTC
CASSFYRAETQYF
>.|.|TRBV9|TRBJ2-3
TGTGCCAGCAGCGTAAATAGCGGACCCACAGATACGCAGTATTTT
CASSVNSGPTDTQYF
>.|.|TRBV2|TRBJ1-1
TGTGCCAGCAGGGGGGGGACGAACACTGAAGCTTTCTTT
CASRGGTNTEAFF
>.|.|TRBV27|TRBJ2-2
TGTGCCAGCAGCAGGAGGGGGAACACCGGGGAGCTGTTTTTT
CASSRRGNTGELFF
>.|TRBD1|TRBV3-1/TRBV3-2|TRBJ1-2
TGTGCCAGCAGCCCGCGACAGGGCCTTGGCTACACCTTC
CASSPRQGLGYTF
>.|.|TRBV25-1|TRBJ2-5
TGTGCCAGCAGTGACAAGACAGGTTTCGACCCGAGAGGGACCCAGTACTTC
CASSDKTGFDPRGTQYF
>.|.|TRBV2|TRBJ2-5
TGTGCCAGCAGACCTACCAGGGGATTTGAGACCCAGTACTTC
CASRPTRGFETQYF
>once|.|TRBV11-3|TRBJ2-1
TGTGCCAGCAGCTCCCGACAGAACAATGAGCAGTTCTTC
CASSSRQNNEQFF